This entry is about one T cell receptor (beta chain). The record originates from a study of cytomegalovirus exposure and HLA in healthy donors. The V gene lost 10 bases and the J gene lost 9 bases, with 18 bases spanning the gap. Germline V lookup: CDR1 MDHEN, CDR2 SYDVKM. CDR3 length equals 12 residues. Primers included in the PCR were 60 Vbeta and 13 Jbeta primers. TCRdb's table, derived via immunoSEQ multiplex PCR, lists solely in-frame clones and lacks some. This table has 78,000 or so clones, approximately 84% appearing once. Sequences were obtained from PBMCs. The chain is built from TRBV28 and TRBJ1-2, with D perhaps TRBD1 (5 bases). This TCR was sampled from a woman between 50 and 59 years old in good health and CMV-seronegative. CDR3 sequence (DNA): TGTGCCACCCAGGGTTTCCCCCGGAGCTACACCTTC. This translates into CATQGFPRSYTF.